Each of the 3 T cell receptor beta chains below was sequenced from the same sample in a study of CD8 T cells in Susac syndrome. The RNA input was roughly 0.45 to 1 ug, and it was reverse transcribed with random hexamers. One entry per CDR3 protein results from TCRdb running MiXCR on the immunoSEQ multiplex PCR reads. The sample comprises 150,000 to 200,000 distinct CDR3 sequences, 90% to 95% of which are singletons, and around 0.1% rests with the top ten. The material sequenced was CD4+ T cells from PBMCs. These TCRs come from a human donor in good health.

V gene TRBV4-2 combines with J gene TRBJ1-5; D is undetermined. The V gene lost 0 bases and the J gene lost 3 bases, with 6 bases spanning the gap. Germline V gives CDR1 LGHNA, CDR2 YNFKEQ. The CDR3 contains 14 residues. The CDR3 spells CASSQDQINQPQHF. Here the CDR3 DNA reads TGTGCCAGCAGCCAAGATCAGATCAATCAGCCCCAGCATTTT.

The chain links TRBV7-9 to TRBJ1-2, with D unresolved. The V end was cut by 4 bases, the J end by 10 bases, with 13 bases between. Germline V gene data show CDR1 as SEHNR and CDR2 as FQNEAQ (reference sequence). CDR3 length: 12 residues. The CDR3 sequence: CASSWGAVTYTF. CDR3 nucleotides: TGTGCCAGCAGCTGGGGAGCGGTAACCTACACCTTC.

The chain links TRBV7-2 to TRBJ2-5, with 12 bases identical to TRBD1. Trimming cost V 2 bases and J 3 bases; bases outside gene matches: 4. Germline V lookup: CDR1 SGHTA, CDR2 FQGNSA. The CDR3 loop spans 16 amino acids. The CDR3 protein is CASSLRGTGGEETQYF. Here the CDR3 DNA reads TGTGCCAGCAGCTTAAGGGGGACAGGGGGCGAAGAGACCCAGTACTTC.